This passage covers 3 T cell receptor beta chains from one sample sequenced in a study of human T cells and chemical hapten exposure. TCRdb reprocessed the RACE reads via MiXCR and lists one record per CDR3 protein. The data contain about 26,000 distinct CDR3 sequences, more than 8% of them singletons. Regarding time point: patch test 2, 6 weeks after DPC sensitization. The treatment denotes: therapeutic diphenylcyclopropenone sensitization with weekly scalp DPC. The sequenced sample was whole blood, obtained in connection with sensitization to the hapten diphenylcyclopropenone (DPC). The receptors were sampled from a man aged 30-40 years with alopecia areata. Some clones in this sample may be carry-over from other donors' samples.

The V gene is TRBV21-1, the J gene TRBJ1-5; the DNA was not used to check the table's D call, TRBD1. TRBV21-1 is reported as a pseudogene. The CDR3 totals 13 residues. The CDR3 nucleotides read TGTGCCACCGGAACGGACAGGGATCAGCCCCAGCATTTT. The encoded protein is CATGTDRDQPQHF.

This clonotype was picked up many times. The chain joins TRBV6-5 to TRBJ1-3; D is possibly TRBD1 (5 bases). The CDR3 loop spans 16 amino acids. Between the trimmed V and J ends, which lost 5 bases and 0 bases, there was a span of 14 bases. Germline values: CDR1 MNHEY, CDR2 SVGAGI. The CDR3 loop is CASSDKTAVSGNTIYF. DNA for the CDR3: TGTGCCAGCAGTGATAAGACAGCTGTCTCTGGAAACACCATATATTTT.

This clonotype occurred many times. At one of its ends the junction is not consistent with the germline gene, which may arise from a read error. This chain joins TRBV7-7 and TRBJ2-5; D ambiguous. This CDR3 is built from 15 residues. The germline gives CDR1 SSHAT, CDR2 FNYEAQ (reference sequence). The CDR3 bases are TGTGCTAGCAGCTTAGTTTTTGGCAGCCAAGAGACCCAGTACTTC. This translates into CASSLVFGSQETQYF.